These 7 T cell receptor beta chains share one sample of origin, sequenced in a study of cytomegalovirus exposure and HLA in healthy donors. Both 60 Vbeta primers and 13 Jbeta primers went into the PCR. Using immunoSEQ multiplex PCR, the repertoire was profiled, and TCRdb retains in-frame clones only, with some absent. The table has approximately 150,000 clones, 75% to 85% seen once. Sequencing was done on a sample of PBMCs. The receptors here all came from a man in his fifties or sixties in good health and CMV-seropositive.

The rearrangement uses TRBV28 and TRBJ2-7; 9 positions agree with TRBD1. V shed 7 bases and J 5 bases; nucleotides not matched to a gene: 6. Germline values: CDR1 MDHEN, CDR2 SYDVKM. CDR3 length: 13 amino acids. CDR3 bases: TGTGCCAGCACCCTGACAGGGGGGGACGAGCAGTACTTC. Translating it yields CASTLTGGDEQYF. Looking up the rest from reference TRBV28 and TRBJ2-7 gives the full variable domain: DVKVTQSSRYLVKRTGEKVFLECVQDMDHENMFWYRQDPGLGLRLIYFSYDVKMKEKGDIPEGYSVSREKKERFSLILESASTNQTSMYLCASTLTGGDEQYFGPGTRLTVT.

The chain recombines TRBV6-5 with TRBJ1-3; 7 bases fit TRBD1. The CDR3 sequence is 15 residues long. The ends lost 0 bases at V and 2 bases at J; junction bases unmatched: 1. In germline, CDR1 is MNHEY, CDR2 SVGAGI. The CDR3 loop is CASSYSGTAGNTIYF. As DNA, the CDR3 is TGTGCCAGCAGTTACTCTGGGACAGCTGGAAACACCATATATTTT.

In DNA form, the CDR3 reads TGTGCCAGTAACCAGCAGGGGGATGAGCAGTTCTTC. Its protein is CASNQQGDEQFF. The chain uses TRBV19 and TRBJ2-1, with 7 nucleotides matching TRBD1. The CDR3 loop spans 12 amino acids. The J segment lost 8 bases and the V segment lost 7 bases, leaving 5 bases of the junction unmatched. Germline V gene lookup returns CDR1 LNHDA and CDR2 SQIVND (reference sequence).

The chain carries TRBV5-8 and TRBJ2-7, with 8 bases that match TRBD1. This CDR3 has 14 amino acids. Germline CDR1 SGHTS, CDR2 YDEGEE. The V segment lost 3 bases and the J segment 4 bases; nucleotides outside the gene matches: 6. CDR3 residues: CASSSGTGDYEQYF. The CDR3 DNA sequence: TGTGCCAGCAGCTCCGGGACAGGCGATTACGAGCAGTACTTC.

The chain couples TRBV13 to TRBJ1-6; 8 nucleotides match TRBD1. This CDR3 region has 14 residues. Germline CDR1 reads PRHDT; CDR2 reads FYEKMQ (reference sequence). The ends lost 6 bases at V and 7 bases at J; junction bases unmatched: 5. The CDR3, as DNA: TGTGCCAGCAGTGGACAGGGTAACAATTCACCCCTCCACTTT. It encodes CASSGQGNNSPLHF.

This sequence joins TRBV14 and TRBJ2-1, with 7 bases matching TRBD2. The CDR3 has 20 residues. The V gene end was trimmed by 0 bases and the J gene end by 2 bases; junction bases not matched to a gene: 16. Looked up from germline, CDR1 is SGHDN and CDR2 is FVKESK. The CDR3 sequence is CASSQDLTLALRTPYNEQFF. The DNA for the CDR3 is TGTGCCAGCAGCCAAGATTTAACACTAGCGCTAAGGACTCCCTACAATGAGCAGTTCTTC.

The chain is built from TRBV5-1 and TRBJ1-4; 9 bases agree with TRBD1. V lost 2 bases to trimming and J lost 6 bases; unmatched junction nucleotides: 5. CDR3 size: 15 residues. Germline CDR1 and CDR2: SGHRS and YFSETQ. The chain's CDR3 is CASSLDRGRDEKLFF. The CDR3 coding sequence is TGCGCCAGCAGCTTAGACAGGGGGAGGGATGAAAAACTGTTTTTT.